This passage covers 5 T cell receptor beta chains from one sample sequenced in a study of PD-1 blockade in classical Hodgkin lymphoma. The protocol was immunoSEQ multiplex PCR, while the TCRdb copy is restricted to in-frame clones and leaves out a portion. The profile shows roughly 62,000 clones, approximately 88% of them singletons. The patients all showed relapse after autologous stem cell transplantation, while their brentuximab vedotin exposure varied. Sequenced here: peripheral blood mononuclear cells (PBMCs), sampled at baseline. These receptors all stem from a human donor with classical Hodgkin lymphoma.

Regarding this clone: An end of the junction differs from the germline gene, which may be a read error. The CDR3 nucleotides are TGCGCCAGCACCTTGGACTTTAACAATGAGCAGTTCTTC. Residues: CASTLDFNNEQFF. V gene TRBV5-1 combines with J gene TRBJ2-1, with a possible D match to TRBD2 (5 bases). CDR3 size: 13 residues. CDR1 and CDR2 (germline): SGHRS, YFSETQ.

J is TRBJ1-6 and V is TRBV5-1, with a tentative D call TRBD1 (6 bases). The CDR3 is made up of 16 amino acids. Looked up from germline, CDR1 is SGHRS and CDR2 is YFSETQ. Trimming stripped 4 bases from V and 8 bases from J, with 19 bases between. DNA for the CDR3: TGCGCCAGCAGCCTAGGGGGACCCGAAAACTATTCACCCCTCCACTTT. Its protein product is CASSLGGPENYSPLHF.

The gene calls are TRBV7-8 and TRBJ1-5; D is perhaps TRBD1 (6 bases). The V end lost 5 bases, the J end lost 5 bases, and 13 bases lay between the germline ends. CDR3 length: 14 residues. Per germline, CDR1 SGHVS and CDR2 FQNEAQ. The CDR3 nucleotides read TGTGCCAGCAGCCCTTGGGGGGGCCATCAGCCCCAGCATTTT. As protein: CASSPWGGHQPQHF.

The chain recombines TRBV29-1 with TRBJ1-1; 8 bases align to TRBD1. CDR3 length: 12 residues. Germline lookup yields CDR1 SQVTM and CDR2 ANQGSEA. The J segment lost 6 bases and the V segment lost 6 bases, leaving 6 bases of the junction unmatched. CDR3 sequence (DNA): TGCAGCGTAGGGACAGGTTCGGCTGAAGCTTTCTTT. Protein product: CSVGTGSAEAFF.

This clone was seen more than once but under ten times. The CDR3 sequence is CASSGGEDTDTQYF. CDR3 nucleotide sequence: TGTGCCAGCAGTGGGGGCGAAGACACAGATACGCAGTATTTT. This sequence joins TRBV6-4 and TRBJ2-3; TRBD1 might be the D (5 bases). Germline CDR1 MRHNA, CDR2 SNTAGT. Deletions cut 4 bases from V and 2 bases from J, with 10 bases between. The CDR3 spans 14 residues.